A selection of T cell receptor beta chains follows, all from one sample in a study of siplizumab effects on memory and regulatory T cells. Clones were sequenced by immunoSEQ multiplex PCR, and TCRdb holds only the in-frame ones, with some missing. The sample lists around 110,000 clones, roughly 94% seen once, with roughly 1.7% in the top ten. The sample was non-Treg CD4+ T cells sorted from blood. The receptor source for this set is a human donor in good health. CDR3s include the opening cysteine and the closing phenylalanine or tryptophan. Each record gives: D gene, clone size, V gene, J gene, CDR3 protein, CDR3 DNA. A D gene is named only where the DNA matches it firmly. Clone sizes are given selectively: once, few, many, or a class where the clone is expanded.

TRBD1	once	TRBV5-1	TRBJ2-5	CASSPGQGQETQYF	TGCGCCAGCAGTCCGGGACAGGGGCAAGAGACCCAGTACTTC
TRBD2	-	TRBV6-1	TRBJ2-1	CASIMGGSSYNEQFF	TGTGCCAGCATAATGGGCGGGAGCTCCTACAATGAGCAGTTCTTC
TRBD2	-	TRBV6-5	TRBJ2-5	CASKLAGVETQYF	TGTGCCAGCAAACTAGCGGGAGTTGAGACCCAGTACTTC
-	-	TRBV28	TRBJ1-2	CATDRGVLGGYTF	TGTGCCACCGACCGAGGGGTACTTGGGGGCTACACCTTC
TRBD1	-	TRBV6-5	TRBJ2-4	CASKRTGGNIQYF	TGTGCCAGCAAACGGACAGGGGGAAACATTCAGTACTTC
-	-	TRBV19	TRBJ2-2	CASSSEPYTGELFF	TGTGCCAGTTCCTCCGAGCCCTACACCGGGGAGCTGTTTTTT
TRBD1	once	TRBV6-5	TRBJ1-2	CASSLQGAVYGYTF	TGTGCCAGCAGTTTACAGGGGGCTGTCTATGGCTACACCTTC
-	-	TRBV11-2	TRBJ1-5	CASSLEGTNQPQHF	TGTGCCAGCAGCTTAGAGGGCACTAATCAGCCCCAGCATTTT
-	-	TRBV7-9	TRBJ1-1	CASNPARDIMNTEAFF	TGTGCCAGCAACCCCGCCCGGGACATTATGAACACTGAAGCTTTCTTT
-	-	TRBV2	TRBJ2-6	CASSELQSDSGANVLTF	TGTGCCAGCAGTGAACTCCAGTCGGACTCTGGGGCCAACGTCCTGACTTTC
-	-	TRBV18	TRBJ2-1	CASSPVVNTYNEQFF	TGTGCCAGCTCACCGGTGGTTAACACGTACAATGAGCAGTTCTTC
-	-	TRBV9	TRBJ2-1	CASSVELNYNEQFF	TGTGCCAGCAGCGTAGAACTAAACTACAATGAGCAGTTCTTC
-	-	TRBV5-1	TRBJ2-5	CASSPGSVPYQETQYF	TGCGCCAGCAGCCCTGGTAGCGTTCCGTACCAAGAGACCCAGTACTTC